These 28 T cell receptor beta chains were all obtained from the same sample, sequenced in a study of control samples from healthy donors and cancer patients. Libraries were prepared by immunoSEQ multiplex PCR; TCRdb keeps only in-frame clonotypes and omits some of them. Of some 74,000 clones listed, less than 95% are singletons. The sample consisted of blood. The receptors originated from a woman under 40 in good health.

This clone was counted only a few times. The V gene is TRBV14, the J gene TRBJ2-5; D is perhaps TRBD2 (6 bases). This CDR3 has 15 residues. V lost 4 bases and J 4 bases, leaving 16 bases between the germline ends. The germline V gene encodes CDR1 SGHDN and CDR2 FVKESK. CDR3 residues: CASSLPRERAETQYF. In nucleotides, the CDR3 is TGTGCCAGCAGCCTCCCCCGGGAGAGGGCAGAGACCCAGTACTTC. The full variable domain, with the rest looked up from reference TRBV14 and TRBJ2-5, is EAGVTQFPSHSVIEKGQTVTLRCDPISGHDNLYWYRRVMGKEIKFLLHFVKESKQDESGMPNNRFLAERTGGTYSTLKVQPAELEDSGVYFCASSLPRERAETQYFGPGTRLLVL.

The chain recombines TRBV19 with TRBJ1-1, with D uncertain. The CDR3 extends over 14 amino acids. V gave up 3 bases and J gave up 0 bases, with 8 bases separating them. Germline lookup yields CDR1 LNHDA and CDR2 SQIVND (reference sequence). The CDR3 nucleotides read TGTGCCAGTAGTATTGAAACAATGAACACTGAAGCTTTCTTT. Amino acid sequence: CASSIETMNTEAFF. Supplemented by reference TRBV19 and TRBJ1-1, the full variable domain reads DGGITQSPKYLFRKEGQNVTLSCEQNLNHDAMYWYRQDPGQGLRLIYYSQIVNDFQKGDIAEGYSVSREKKESFPLTVTSAQKNPTAFYLCASSIETMNTEAFFGQGTRLTVV.

The chain couples TRBV7-9 to TRBJ1-5; TRBD1 aligns across 7 bases. CDR3 length: 16 residues. CDR1 SEHNR and CDR2 FQNEAQ come from the germline V gene (reference sequence). The J segment lost 0 bases and the V segment lost 4 bases, leaving 6 bases of the junction unmatched. The CDR3 nucleotides read TGTGCCAGCAGCTCCGGGACAGTAAATAGCAATCAGCCCCAGCATTTT. It translates to CASSSGTVNSNQPQHF.

The chain carries TRBV7-9 and TRBJ2-1; D not certain. The V end lost 5 bases, the J end lost 8 bases, and 16 bases lay between the germline ends. Germline assignment: CDR1 SEHNR and CDR2 FQNEAQ (reference sequence). The CDR3 is 14 amino acids. CDR3 nucleotides: TGTGCCAGCAGCCCTAGTGGCATCCTGGATGAGCAGTTCTTC. This codes for CASSPSGILDEQFF. Full variable domain (remainder filled in from reference TRBV7-9 and TRBJ2-1): DTGVSQNPRHKITKRGQNVTFRCDPISEHNRLYWYRQTLGQGPEFLTYFQNEAQLEKSRLLSDRFSAERPKGSFSTLEIQRTEQGDSAMYLCASSPSGILDEQFFGPGTRLTVL.

This clone has just one count. The chain uses TRBV6-1 and TRBJ2-2; D is undetermined. The germline CDR1 and CDR2 sequences are MNHNS and SASEGT. The CDR3 sequence is 15 residues long. V lost 2 bases, J lost 7 bases, and 14 bases lay in between. The CDR3 DNA reads as TGTGCCAGCAGTGAAAATTATGGTGGGATCGGGGAGCTGTTTTTT. Translated: CASSENYGGIGELFF.

The genes are TRBV15 and TRBJ1-4; no clear D gene. CDR1 and CDR2 from the germline V gene are LNHNV and YYDKDF (reference sequence). With 1 base removed from V and 0 bases from J, the gap between germline ends came to 6 bases. The CDR3 is 15 amino acids. CDR3 in DNA: TGTGCCACCAGCAGAGGAGGAGCAACTAATGAAAAACTGTTTTTT. This translates into CATSRGGATNEKLFF.

The chain carries TRBV4-2 and TRBJ1-3; possibly TRBD1 for D (5 bases). V was pared by 6 bases and J by 0 bases, with 12 bases between. CDR3 length: 15 amino acids. Germline CDR1 is LGHNA and CDR2 is YNFKEQ. The CDR3 reads CASRLGADSGNTIYF. The CDR3 DNA sequence: TGTGCCAGCAGACTCGGGGCAGACTCTGGAAACACCATATATTTT.

This chain links TRBV7-9 with TRBJ2-3; TRBD1 or TRBD2 may be the D gene (5 bases each). V lost 2 bases and J lost 0, with 9 bases in between. The CDR3 is 15 amino acids. Germline values: CDR1 SEHNR, CDR2 FQNEAQ (reference sequence). The CDR3 DNA reads TGTGCCAGCAGCTTACCGGGACCTAGCACAGATACGCAGTATTTT. Translated: CASSLPGPSTDTQYF.

The chain couples TRBV18 to TRBJ1-2; D uncertain. Germline-derived CDR1 and CDR2 are KGHSH and LQKENI. The V end lost 2 bases, the J end lost 0 bases, and 10 bases lay between the germline ends. The CDR3 consists of 15 residues. CDR3 protein: CASSPDGVTNYGYTF. CDR3 nucleotide sequence: TGTGCCAGCTCACCAGATGGGGTTACTAACTATGGCTACACCTTC.

This chain uses TRBV5-1 with TRBJ1-4, with D unresolved. The germline V gene encodes CDR1 SGHRS and CDR2 YFSETQ. CDR3 length equals 15 residues. Trimming removed 2 bases from V and 5 bases from J, with 13 bases in between. The chain's CDR3 is CASSFLSARNEKLFF. CDR3 DNA: TGCGCCAGCAGCTTTTTATCTGCCCGGAATGAAAAACTGTTTTTT.

V and J are TRBV28 and TRBJ1-6; no clear D. CDR3 length: 14 residues. The germline V gene encodes CDR1 MDHEN and CDR2 SYDVKM. V lost 2 bases and J lost 6, with 8 bases in between. The DNA of the CDR3 is TGTGCCAGCAGTTTAGACCCCGGTAATTCACCCCTCCACTTT. Residues: CASSLDPGNSPLHF. Filled out from reference TRBV28 and TRBJ1-6, the complete variable domain reads DVKVTQSSRYLVKRTGEKVFLECVQDMDHENMFWYRQDPGLGLRLIYFSYDVKMKEKGDIPEGYSVSREKKERFSLILESASTNQTSMYLCASSLDPGNSPLHFGNGTRLTVT.

The rearrangement uses TRBV29-1 and TRBJ1-1, with TRBD1 matching over 7 bases. V was clipped by 4 bases and J by 4 bases; unmatched bases: 3. CDR1 SQVTM and CDR2 ANQGSEA come from the germline V gene. This CDR3 is 12 amino acids long. CDR3 bases: TGCAGCGTTGTTTCAGGGGGCACTGAAGCTTTCTTT. Translating it yields CSVVSGGTEAFF. Combining the CDR3 with reference TRBV29-1 and TRBJ1-1 gives the whole variable domain SAVISQKPSRDICQRGTSLTIQCQVDSQVTMMFWYRQQPGQSLTLIATANQGSEATYESGFVIDKFPISRPNLTFSTLTVSNMSPEDSSIYLCSVVSGGTEAFFGQGTRLTVV.

CDR3 residues: CAISGSSAGTDTQYF. The CDR3 DNA follows: TGTGCCATCAGTGGGTCAAGCGCTGGCACAGATACGCAGTATTTT. This rearrangement joins TRBV10-3 to TRBJ2-3; the D is unclear. The germline V gene encodes CDR1 ENHRY and CDR2 SYGVKD. Trimming took 4 bases from V and 1 from J, leaving 12 bases between them. This CDR3 is 15 amino acids long.

The genes are TRBV6-4 and TRBJ1-1; no definite D call. This CDR3 spans 13 amino acids. In germline, CDR1 is MRHNA, CDR2 SNTAGT. V was trimmed by 3 bases and J by 2 bases, leaving 7 bases between them. CDR3 sequence reads: CASSEGINTEAFF. The CDR3 nucleotides are TGTGCCAGCAGTGAAGGGATTAACACTGAAGCTTTCTTT.

CDR3 protein: CASSLGELPYTGELFF. The DNA for the CDR3 is TGTGCCAGCAGCTTAGGAGAGCTACCATACACCGGGGAGCTGTTTTTT. The V and J genes are TRBV7-8 and TRBJ2-2; D remains ambiguous. Per germline, CDR1 SGHVS and CDR2 FQNEAQ. The CDR3 consists of 16 residues. V dropped 1 base and J dropped 3 bases, with 12 bases sitting between them.

The chain has TRBV6-2 or TRBV6-3 and TRBJ2-1; TRBD2 aligns across 9 bases. V shed 6 bases, J shed 6 bases, and the junction held 6 bases outside the gene matches. The germline gives CDR1 MNHEY, CDR2 SVGEGT. The CDR3 runs to 14 residues. As DNA, the CDR3 is TGTGCCAGCAGCTTCGCGGGGGGGCTCAATGAGCAGTTCTTC. As protein: CASSFAGGLNEQFF.

The rearrangement uses TRBV6-1 and TRBJ1-5, with 7 bases fitting TRBD1. The CDR3 has 20 amino acids. Germline CDR1 is MNHNS and CDR2 is SASEGT. V was clipped by 4 bases and J by 0 bases; unmatched bases: 18. The CDR3 DNA follows: TGTGCCAGCAGTGGACTATCGGGACAGCGATTAACACTTAGCAATCAGCCCCAGCATTTT. Protein product: CASSGLSGQRLTLSNQPQHF.

V and J are TRBV13 and TRBJ2-3, with 11 nucleotides matching TRBD2. This CDR3 spans 16 amino acids. V was clipped by 5 bases and J by 4 bases; unmatched bases: 8. Per the germline V gene, CDR1 is PRHDT and CDR2 is FYEKMQ (reference sequence). CDR3 nucleotide sequence: TGTGCCAGCAGCATATTAGCGGGGGGGGCCGCAGATACGCAGTATTTT. Translation gives CASSILAGGAADTQYF.

The V gene is TRBV28, the J gene TRBJ2-7; TRBD1 matches at 7 bases. This CDR3 spans 12 amino acids. Unmatched junction bases numbered 1, after V lost 6 bases and J lost 2 bases. Germline V gives CDR1 MDHEN, CDR2 SYDVKM. The CDR3 nucleotides are TGTGCCAGCAGGCAGGGGGCCTACGAGCAGTACTTC. Encoded protein: CASRQGAYEQYF.

V and J are TRBV6-5 and TRBJ1-1; D gene unclear. The CDR3 is made up of 15 amino acids. Germline values: CDR1 MNHEY, CDR2 SVGAGI. With 6 bases removed from V and 1 base from J, the gap between germline ends came to 15 bases. CDR3 coding DNA: TGTGCCAGCAGCGTCCCGGCGCCGGCGAACACTGAAGCTTTCTTT. Protein: CASSVPAPANTEAFF.

V gene TRBV3-1 (or the pseudogene TRBV3-2) combines with J gene TRBJ2-5, with D maybe TRBD1 (6 bases). The CDR3 totals 15 residues. CDR1 and CDR2 (germline): LGHDT, YNNKEL (reference sequence). The V end lost 3 bases, the J end lost 4 bases, and 15 bases lay between the germline ends. Here the CDR3 reads CASSQDTGYGETQYF. The CDR3 nucleotides are TGTGCCAGCAGCCAGGATACAGGGTATGGAGAGACCCAGTACTTC.

The genes are TRBV5-1 and TRBJ1-2; D unclear. The CDR3 spans 15 residues. The V gene lost 0 bases and the J gene lost 4 bases, with 13 bases spanning the gap. CDR1 is SGHRS, CDR2 YFSETQ, per germline. CDR3 in DNA: TGCGCCAGCAGCTTGGGATTGGACGGACCCTATGGCTACACCTTC. This gives the protein CASSLGLDGPYGYTF.

The V gene is TRBV2, the J gene TRBJ1-2; D unclear. The germline V gene encodes CDR1 SNHLY and CDR2 FYNNEI. Trimming cost V 2 bases and J 6 bases, with 13 bases left between them. The CDR3 length is 14 residues. The CDR3 DNA sequence: TGTGCCAGCAGTGAACGCATGAAGGGTAATGGCTACACCTTC. This encodes CASSERMKGNGYTF.

The chain couples TRBV9 to TRBJ1-2; D ambiguous. CDR3 length: 15 amino acids. Trimming cost V 4 bases and J 0 bases, with 13 bases left between them. Per the germline V gene, CDR1 is SGDLS and CDR2 is YYNGEE. The CDR3: CASSFSNHPNYGYTF. In DNA, the CDR3 is TGTGCCAGCAGCTTTTCTAATCACCCTAACTATGGCTACACCTTC.

The rearrangement joins TRBV29-1 to TRBJ1-1; 7 positions agree with TRBD1. V trimming: 7 bases; J trimming: 4 bases; junction bases outside the gene matches: 6. The CDR3 extends over 12 amino acids. Per germline, CDR1 SQVTM and CDR2 ANQGSEA. CDR3 residues: CSAYRGGTEAFF. The CDR3 region has the DNA TGCAGCGCGTACAGGGGAGGCACTGAAGCTTTCTTT. Drawing the rest from reference TRBV29-1 and TRBJ1-1, the complete variable domain is SAVISQKPSRDICQRGTSLTIQCQVDSQVTMMFWYRQQPGQSLTLIATANQGSEATYESGFVIDKFPISRPNLTFSTLTVSNMSPEDSSIYLCSAYRGGTEAFFGQGTRLTVV.

The V and J genes are TRBV28 and TRBJ1-4, with no clear D. The CDR3 has 13 amino acids. The germline V gene encodes CDR1 MDHEN and CDR2 SYDVKM. The ends were cut back, 7 bases at V and 4 bases at J, with 10 bases in the middle. CDR3 coding DNA: TGTGCCAGCACAAGTTTGTTTAATGAAAAACTGTTTTTT. Translated: CASTSLFNEKLFF.

The J gene is TRBJ1-1, the V gene TRBV6-5; D unclear. Germline lookup yields CDR1 MNHEY and CDR2 SVGAGI. This CDR3 spans 13 amino acids. V was shortened by 2 bases and J by 1 base, with 5 bases between the two germline ends. The DNA for the CDR3 is TGTGCCAGCAGTTACCTCAGGAACACTGAAGCTTTCTTT. Translating gives CASSYLRNTEAFF.

The chain recombines TRBV30 with TRBJ2-1; D is possibly TRBD1 or TRBD2 (5 bases each). With 3 bases removed from V and 7 bases from J, the gap between germline ends came to 16 bases. Looked up from germline, CDR1 is GTSNPN and CDR2 is SVGIG (reference sequence). This CDR3 has 14 residues. The CDR3 is CAWRWGSGVNEQFF. The CDR3 nucleotides are TGTGCCTGGAGATGGGGCAGCGGAGTTAATGAGCAGTTCTTC.